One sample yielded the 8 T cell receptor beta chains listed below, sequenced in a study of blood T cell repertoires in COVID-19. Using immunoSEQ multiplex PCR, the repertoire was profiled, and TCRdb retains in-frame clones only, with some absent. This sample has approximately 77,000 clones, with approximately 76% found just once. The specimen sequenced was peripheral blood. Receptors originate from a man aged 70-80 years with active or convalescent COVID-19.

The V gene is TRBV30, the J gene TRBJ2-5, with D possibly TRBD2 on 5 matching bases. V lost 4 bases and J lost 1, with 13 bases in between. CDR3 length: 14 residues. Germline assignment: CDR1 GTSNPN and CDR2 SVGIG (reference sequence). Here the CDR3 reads CAWNPIGLQETQYF. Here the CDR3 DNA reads TGTGCCTGGAACCCGATAGGACTCCAAGAGACCCAGTACTTC.

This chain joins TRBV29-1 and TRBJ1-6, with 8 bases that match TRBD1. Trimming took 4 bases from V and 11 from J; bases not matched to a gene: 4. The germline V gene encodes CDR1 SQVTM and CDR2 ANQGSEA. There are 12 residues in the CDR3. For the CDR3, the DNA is TGCAGCGTTGGGACAGGGCGGCCACCCCTCCACTTT. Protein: CSVGTGRPPLHF.

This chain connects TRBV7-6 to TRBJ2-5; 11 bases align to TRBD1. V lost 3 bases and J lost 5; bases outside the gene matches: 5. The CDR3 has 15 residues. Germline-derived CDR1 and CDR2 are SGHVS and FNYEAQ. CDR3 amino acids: CASSFARTGGETQYF. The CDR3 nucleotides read TGTGCCAGCAGCTTCGCCAGGACAGGGGGCGAGACCCAGTACTTC.

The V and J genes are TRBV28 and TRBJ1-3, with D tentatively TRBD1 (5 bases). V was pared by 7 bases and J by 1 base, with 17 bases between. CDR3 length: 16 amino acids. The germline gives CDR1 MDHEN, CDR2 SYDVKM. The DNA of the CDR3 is TGTGCCAGCACCCGCGGGGGATCCTCATCTGGAAACACCATATATTTT. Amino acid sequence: CASTRGGSSSGNTIYF.

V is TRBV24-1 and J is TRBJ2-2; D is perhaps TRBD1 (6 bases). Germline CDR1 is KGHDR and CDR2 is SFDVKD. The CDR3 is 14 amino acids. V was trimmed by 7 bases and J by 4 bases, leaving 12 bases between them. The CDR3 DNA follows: TGTGCCACCAGGGGGGCCGTTAGCACCGGGGAGCTGTTTTTT. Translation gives CATRGAVSTGELFF.

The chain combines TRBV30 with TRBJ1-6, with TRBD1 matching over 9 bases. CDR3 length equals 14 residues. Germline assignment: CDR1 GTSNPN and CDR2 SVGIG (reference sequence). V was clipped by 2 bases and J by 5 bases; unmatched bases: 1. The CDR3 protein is CAWSRDRDNSPLHF. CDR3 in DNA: TGTGCCTGGAGTCGGGACAGGGATAATTCACCCCTCCACTTT.

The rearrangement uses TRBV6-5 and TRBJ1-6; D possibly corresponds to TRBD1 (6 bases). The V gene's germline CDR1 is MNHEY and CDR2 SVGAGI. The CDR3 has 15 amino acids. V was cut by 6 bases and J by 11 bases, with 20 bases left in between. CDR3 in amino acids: CASRSGTLINAPLHF. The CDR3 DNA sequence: TGTGCCAGCAGATCCGGGACACTTATAAACGCACCCCTCCACTTT.

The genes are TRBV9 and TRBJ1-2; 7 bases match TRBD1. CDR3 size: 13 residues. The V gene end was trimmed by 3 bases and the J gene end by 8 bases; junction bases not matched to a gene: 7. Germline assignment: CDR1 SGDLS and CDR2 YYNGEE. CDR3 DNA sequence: TGTGCCAGCAGCGCTGTACAGGGGAGGGGCTACACCTTC. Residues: CASSAVQGRGYTF.